The 20 T cell receptor beta chains listed next were all sequenced from one sample in a study of CD8 T cells in Susac syndrome. When the RNA was reverse transcribed, random hexamers were used with an input of roughly 0.45 to 1 ug. TCRdb fed the immunoSEQ multiplex PCR reads into MiXCR, producing one record per CDR3 protein. The sample shows about 24,000 distinct CDR3 sequences, 80% to 95% of them seen only once. The sample taken for sequencing was CD8+ T cells from PBMCs. Receptor source: a human donor with Susac syndrome.

This chain links TRBV7-2 with TRBJ2-7; D may be TRBD2 (6 bases). CDR3 length equals 15 residues. Trimming shortened V by 0 bases and J by 4 bases, and 13 bases separated the two germline ends. Germline V CDR1 and CDR2: SGHTA, FQGNSA. The CDR3 here is CASSLAGGVDYEQYF. CDR3 DNA sequence: TGTGCCAGCAGCTTAGCTGGAGGGGTCGATTACGAGCAGTACTTC.

This clonotype was counted a few times. The chain combines TRBV19 with TRBJ2-7, with D perhaps assigned TRBD1 or TRBD2 (5 bases each). V was cut by 5 bases and J by 1 base, with 12 bases left in between. Germline CDR1 and CDR2: LNHDA and SQIVND (reference sequence). The CDR3 runs 14 residues. The CDR3 sequence: CASSDRDGSYEQYF. The CDR3, as DNA: TGTGCCAGTAGTGACCGGGACGGGTCCTACGAGCAGTACTTC.

This chain links TRBV5-1 with TRBJ2-5; no clear D. V was trimmed by 0 bases and J by 5 bases, leaving 14 bases between them. This CDR3 is 15 amino acids long. Germline CDR1 reads SGHRS; CDR2 reads YFSETQ. The CDR3 sequence: CASSLERNKAETQYF. The CDR3 DNA is TGCGCCAGCAGCTTGGAAAGGAATAAAGCGGAGACCCAGTACTTC.

The rearrangement links TRBV28 to TRBJ2-1; 14 bases line up with TRBD2. Germline values: CDR1 MDHEN, CDR2 SYDVKM. Trimming cost V 7 bases and J 4 bases; bases outside gene matches: 6. The CDR3 contains 16 residues. The DNA for the CDR3 is TGTGCCAGCACCAACGGACTAGCGGGGGGTTACAATGAGCAGTTCTTC. Translating it yields CASTNGLAGGYNEQFF. The entire variable domain, with the rest obtained from reference TRBV28 and TRBJ2-1, is as follows: DVKVTQSSRYLVKRTGEKVFLECVQDMDHENMFWYRQDPGLGLRLIYFSYDVKMKEKGDIPEGYSVSREKKERFSLILESASTNQTSMYLCASTNGLAGGYNEQFFGPGTRLTVL.

The chain couples TRBV18 to TRBJ1-2; 7 positions agree with TRBD1. The J segment lost 1 base and the V segment lost 1 base, leaving 6 bases of the junction unmatched. The length of the CDR3 is 16 residues. Looked up from germline, CDR1 is KGHSH and CDR2 is LQKENI. The CDR3 spells CASSPQGQTFNYGYTF. For the CDR3, the DNA is TGTGCCAGCTCACCACAGGGACAGACTTTTAACTATGGCTACACCTTC.

This clonotype showed up just once. The chain recombines TRBV6-4 with TRBJ1-2; no clear D. V shed 3 bases and J shed 7 bases, with 15 bases lying between them. The length of the CDR3 is 14 residues. The V gene's germline CDR1 is MRHNA and CDR2 SNTAGT. CDR3 nucleotide sequence: TGTGCCAGCAGTGAAGGTTTTACGGGGTTTGGCTACACCTTC. Translation gives CASSEGFTGFGYTF.

This sequence joins TRBV7-9 and TRBJ1-1, with a weak D call TRBD1 (5 bases). Trimming stripped 1 base from V and 6 bases from J, with 12 bases between. Looked up from germline, CDR1 is SEHNR and CDR2 is FQNEAQ (reference sequence). The CDR3 runs to 14 residues. The CDR3 region has the DNA TGTGCCAGCAGCTTAGGCAGCGGGGGTGCTGAAGCTTTCTTT. Translating it yields CASSLGSGGAEAFF.

The V and J genes are TRBV7-6 and TRBJ1-1, with 7 bases lining up with TRBD1. Germline V gives CDR1 SGHVS, CDR2 FNYEAQ. The ends lost 5 bases at V and 3 bases at J; junction bases unmatched: 15. CDR3 length: 17 amino acids. The chain's CDR3 is CASSAGSGVRGDTEAFF. CDR3 sequence (DNA): TGTGCCAGCAGCGCAGGGTCCGGGGTCAGGGGGGACACTGAAGCTTTCTTT.

In DNA, the CDR3 is TGCAGCGTTGGGGGGGACAGACTCACTGAAGCTTTCTTT. Translating gives CSVGGDRLTEAFF. The V and J genes are TRBV29-1 and TRBJ1-1; 7 nucleotides match TRBD1. The junction had 6 bases not matched to a gene; V was cut back by 4 bases and J by 4 bases. The CDR3 spans 13 residues. Looked up from germline, CDR1 is SQVTM and CDR2 is ANQGSEA. The complete variable domain, with remaining parts taken from reference TRBV29-1 and TRBJ1-1, reads SAVISQKPSRDICQRGTSLTIQCQVDSQVTMMFWYRQQPGQSLTLIATANQGSEATYESGFVIDKFPISRPNLTFSTLTVSNMSPEDSSIYLCSVGGDRLTEAFFGQGTRLTVV.

The rearrangement joins TRBV7-9 to TRBJ2-1; TRBD2 is a possible D gene (5 bases). Germline V lookup: CDR1 SEHNR, CDR2 FQNEAQ (reference sequence). The CDR3 totals 13 residues. The CDR3 nucleotides are TGTGCGAGGCGGGCCCCTACTACCAATGAGCAGTTCTTC. It encodes CARRAPTTNEQFF.

The rearrangement uses TRBV7-8 and TRBJ1-1, with D possibly being TRBD1 (5 bases). Per germline, CDR1 SGHVS and CDR2 FQNEAQ. V lost 2 bases and J 4 bases, leaving 14 bases between the germline ends. The length of the CDR3 is 15 residues. This CDR3 is CASSLLDTGVTEAFF. The CDR3 nucleotides are TGTGCCAGCAGCTTATTGGACACGGGGGTCACTGAAGCTTTCTTT.

The chain uses TRBV28 and TRBJ1-4; D unclear. Germline V gene lookup returns CDR1 MDHEN and CDR2 SYDVKM. Trimming stripped 8 bases from V and 6 bases from J, with 13 bases between. This CDR3 is built from 13 residues. The CDR3, as DNA: TGTGCCAGCTATGATGTGCTGGATGAAAAACTGTTTTTT. Translating it yields CASYDVLDEKLFF.

This chain uses TRBV7-9 with TRBJ2-1, with a weak D call TRBD1 (5 bases). This CDR3 contains 13 residues. Germline lookup yields CDR1 SEHNR and CDR2 FQNEAQ (reference sequence). Trimming shortened V by 5 bases and J by 5 bases, and 10 bases separated the two germline ends. CDR3 DNA: TGTGCCAGCAGCCCAAGGGGAAACAATGAGCAGTTCTTC. It encodes CASSPRGNNEQFF.

The chain carries TRBV6-5 and TRBJ2-1; D assignment may be TRBD1 or TRBD2 (5 bases each). CDR1 and CDR2 from the germline V gene are MNHEY and SVGAGI. Between the trimmed V and J ends, which lost 6 bases and 7 bases, there was a span of 19 bases. CDR3 length: 15 amino acids. Written as DNA, the CDR3 is TGTGCCAGCAGCCTATACCCTTCGGGACGGAATGAGCAGTTCTTC. It specifies CASSLYPSGRNEQFF.

The chain joins TRBV7-9 to TRBJ1-1, with D possibly TRBD1 on 5 matching bases. CDR1 is SEHNR, CDR2 FQNEAQ, per germline (reference sequence). V shed 8 bases and J shed 2 bases, with 18 bases lying between them. This CDR3 comprises 15 residues. Here the CDR3 reads CASRVGAPRNTEAFF. The DNA of the CDR3 is TGTGCCAGCCGGGTAGGGGCCCCCCGAAACACTGAAGCTTTCTTT. Full variable domain (remainder filled in from reference TRBV7-9 and TRBJ1-1): DTGVSQNPRHKITKRGQNVTFRCDPISEHNRLYWYRQTLGQGPEFLTYFQNEAQLEKSRLLSDRFSAERPKGSFSTLEIQRTEQGDSAMYLCASRVGAPRNTEAFFGQGTRLTVV.

The chain is built from TRBV6-2 or TRBV6-3 and TRBJ2-7; 7 nucleotides match TRBD1. Germline lookup yields CDR1 MNHEY and CDR2 SVGEGT. The trim removed 6 bases at V and 3 bases at J, leaving 2 bases unmatched. The CDR3 is made up of 12 amino acids. For the CDR3, the DNA is TGTGCCAGCAGAGCAGGGGGCTACGAGCAGTACTTC. This translates into CASRAGGYEQYF.

V is TRBV7-9 and J is TRBJ1-2; D possibly corresponds to TRBD1 (5 bases). The germline V and J ends were trimmed by 0 bases and 3 bases, with 11 bases remaining between them. The length of the CDR3 is 15 residues. From germline, CDR1 is SEHNR and CDR2 FQNEAQ (reference sequence). CDR3 amino acids: CASSLATGRYYGYTF. CDR3 DNA sequence: TGTGCCAGCAGCTTAGCGACGGGGCGATACTATGGCTACACCTTC. The whole variable domain, remainder taken from reference TRBV7-9 and TRBJ1-2, is DTGVSQNPRHKITKRGQNVTFRCDPISEHNRLYWYRQTLGQGPEFLTYFQNEAQLEKSRLLSDRFSAERPKGSFSTLEIQRTEQGDSAMYLCASSLATGRYYGYTFGSGTRLTVV.

This sequence joins TRBV7-8 and TRBJ2-2, with no clear D. Looked up from germline, CDR1 is SGHVS and CDR2 is FQNEAQ. V lost 2 bases and J lost 3, with 13 bases in between. The CDR3 totals 16 residues. The DNA for the CDR3 is TGTGCCAGCAGCTTACCCAGGCGTTTTGACACCGGGGAGCTGTTTTTT. Amino acids: CASSLPRRFDTGELFF.

The rearrangement uses TRBV15 and TRBJ1-2; D gene unclear. Trimming cost V 0 bases and J 4 bases, with 24 bases left between them. This CDR3 region has 19 residues. The germline CDR1 and CDR2 sequences are LNHNV and YYDKDF (reference sequence). CDR3 loop: CATSRDGLRRQSSGYGYTF. Written as DNA, the CDR3 is TGTGCCACCAGCAGAGATGGGTTAAGACGGCAGTCGTCGGGCTATGGCTACACCTTC. Supplemented by reference TRBV15 and TRBJ1-2, the full variable domain reads DAMVIQNPRYQVTQFGKPVTLSCSQTLNHNVMYWYQQKSSQAPKLLFHYYDKDFNNEADTPDNFQSRRPNTSFCFLDIRSPGLGDTAMYLCATSRDGLRRQSSGYGYTFGSGTRLTVV.

This clonotype has a handful of counts. The chain joins TRBV27 to TRBJ1-5; D perhaps matches TRBD1 (5 bases). Looked up from germline, CDR1 is MNHEY and CDR2 is SMNVEV (reference sequence). The CDR3 is 14 residues long. V lost 3 bases and J 3 bases, leaving 9 bases between the germline ends. DNA of the CDR3: TGTGCCAGCAGTTTTGGGGCAGACAATCAGCCCCAGCATTTT. Its protein is CASSFGADNQPQHF.